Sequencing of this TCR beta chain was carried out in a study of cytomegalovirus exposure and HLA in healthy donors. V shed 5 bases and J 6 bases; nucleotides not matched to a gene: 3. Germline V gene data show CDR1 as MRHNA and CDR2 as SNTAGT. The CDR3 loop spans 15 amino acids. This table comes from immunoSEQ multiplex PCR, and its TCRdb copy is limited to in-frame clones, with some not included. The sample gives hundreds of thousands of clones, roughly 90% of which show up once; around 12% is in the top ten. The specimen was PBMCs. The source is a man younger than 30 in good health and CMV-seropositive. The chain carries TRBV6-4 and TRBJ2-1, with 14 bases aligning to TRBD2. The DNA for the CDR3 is TGTGCCAGCAGTTCCGGGACTAGCGGGAGCAATGAGCAGTTCTTC. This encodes CASSSGTSGSNEQFF.